The rows below give T cell receptor beta chains drawn from one sample of a study of blood T cell repertoires in COVID-19. The data were produced by immunoSEQ multiplex PCR, yet TCRdb's version contains in-frame clones alone and is incomplete. Among roughly 180,000 clones listed, roughly 85% were seen once. Sequencing was performed on PBMCs or T cells enriched from blood (not recorded which). The receptors originated from a man aged 35-49 years who had recovered from COVID-19. Each CDR3 is given with its conserved first and last residue. The D gene is left open where the match is weak. Size tells how often a clone was seen (once, few, many) or the class of an expanded clone, and some rows leave it out.

TRBJ2-3 | TRBD1 | - | TRBV28 | CASSAPPGTGLTQYF | TGTGCCAGCAGTGCCCCACCCGGGACAGGACTCACGCAGTATTTT
TRBJ1-2 | - | - | TRBV4-1 | CASSQGTPTNYGYTF | TGCGCCAGCAGCCAGGGGACACCTACTAACTATGGCTACACCTTC
TRBJ2-5 | TRBD2 | - | TRBV9 | CASSKTSGGVLETQYF | TGTGCCAGCAGCAAGACTAGCGGGGGGGTTTTAGAGACCCAGTACTTC
TRBJ1-6 | - | - | TRBV7-6 | CASSLEPRKRPLHF | TGTGCCAGCAGCTTAGAACCGAGAAAGAGACCCCTCCACTTT
TRBJ1-1 | TRBD1 | - | TRBV5-1 | CASSLTGQGVEAFF | TGCGCCAGCAGCTTAACGGGACAGGGGGTTGAAGCTTTCTTT
TRBJ2-5 | - | - | TRBV7-9 | CASSLGGRGETQYF | TGTGCCAGCAGCTTGGGGGGGCGCGGAGAGACCCAGTACTTC
TRBJ2-7 | - | - | TRBV10-3 | CAISETSGIKGYEQYF | TGTGCCATCAGTGAAACCTCGGGGATCAAAGGCTACGAGCAGTACTTC
TRBJ2-3 | - | - | TRBV6-5 | CASRIAGASTDTQYF | TGTGCCAGCAGAATTGCGGGGGCCTCCACAGATACGCAGTATTTT
TRBJ2-7 | - | - | TRBV30 | CALLAGTYEQYF | TGTGCCCTTTTGGCAGGGACCTACGAGCAGTACTTC
TRBJ2-4 | - | - | TRBV2 | CASIPTWGGAGSAKNIQYF | TGTGCCAGCATCCCGACCTGGGGGGGCGCAGGATCAGCCAAAAACATTCAGTACTTC
TRBJ2-5 | - | - | TRBV28 | CASSGDTETQYF | TGTGCCAGCAGTGGCGACACCGAGACCCAGTACTTC
TRBJ1-1 | - | - | TRBV9 | CASSAPDKMNTEAFF | TGTGCCAGCAGCGCTCCCGACAAGATGAACACTGAAGCTTTCTTT
TRBJ1-5 | - | once | TRBV7-9 | CASSLAGANQPQHF | TGTGCCAGCAGCTTAGCGGGGGCAAATCAGCCCCAGCATTTT
TRBJ1-2 | - | once | TRBV2 | CASHPGTNYGYTF | TGTGCCAGTCACCCCGGGACTAACTATGGCTACACCTTC
TRBJ2-4 | - | - | TRBV7-8 | CASSPSGQKNIQYF | TGTGCCAGCAGCCCCTCGGGACAAAAAAACATTCAGTACTTC
TRBJ2-5 | TRBD2 | once | TRBV18 | CASSPLAGYEETQYF | TGTGCCAGCTCACCACTAGCGGGGTACGAAGAGACCCAGTACTTC
TRBJ2-7 | - | - | TRBV30 | CAWSDVSRNHEQYF | TGTGCCTGGAGCGATGTAAGCCGAAATCACGAGCAGTACTTC
TRBJ1-5 | - | - | TRBV11-1 | CASSLGTGMNQPQHF | TGTGCCAGCAGCTTAGGCACAGGGATGAATCAGCCCCAGCATTTT
TRBJ2-1 | TRBD2 | - | TRBV6-5 | CASRSLAGTYNEQFF | TGTGCCAGCAGGTCACTAGCGGGAACCTACAATGAGCAGTTCTTC
TRBJ1-3 | - | - | TRBV25-1 | CASKEQGNTIYF | TGTGCCAGCAAAGAACAAGGAAACACCATATATTTT
TRBJ2-3 | TRBD1 | - | TRBV19 | CASSIPGRGQYTQYF | TGTGCCAGTAGTATCCCGGGCAGGGGGCAATATACGCAGTATTTT
TRBJ2-2 | - | - | TRBV9 | CASSALSGELFF | TGTGCCAGCAGCGCCCTATCCGGGGAGCTGTTTTTT
TRBJ1-2 | - | - | TRBV6-1 | CASSESARGSYGGYTF | TGTGCCAGCAGTGAATCGGCTAGGGGCTCATATGGTGGCTACACCTTC
TRBJ1-2 | TRBD1 | - | TRBV5-1 | CASSLVGQGARYGYTF | TGCGCCAGCAGCTTGGTCGGGCAGGGGGCACGCTATGGCTACACCTTC
TRBJ2-1 | TRBD2 | - | TRBV15 | CATSRLAGHEQFF | TGTGCCACCAGCAGACTAGCGGGACATGAGCAGTTCTTC
TRBJ1-5 | - | - | TRBV19 | CASSTGDNQPQHF | TGTGCCAGTAGTACGGGGGACAATCAGCCCCAGCATTTT
TRBJ1-5 | TRBD1 | - | TRBV7-9 | CASSLDRGHQPQHF | TGTGCCAGCAGCTTAGACAGGGGGCATCAGCCCCAGCATTTT
TRBJ2-3 | - | - | TRBV7-9 | CASSLGQSTDTQYF | TGTGCCAGCAGCTTAGGACAGAGCACAGATACGCAGTATTTT
TRBJ2-7 | - | - | TRBV9 | CASSVGSVSYEQYF | TGTGCCAGCAGCGTGGGGAGCGTTTCCTACGAGCAGTACTTC
TRBJ2-7 | - | - | TRBV23-1 | CASSQLQNEQYF | TGCGCCAGCAGTCAACTACAGAACGAGCAGTACTTC
TRBJ2-6 | TRBD1 | - | TRBV27 | CASSPDRGPGANVLTF | TGTGCCAGCAGTCCCGACAGGGGGCCGGGGGCCAACGTCCTGACTTTC
TRBJ1-6 | TRBD1 | few | TRBV12-3/TRBV12-4 | CASSIGQAATLHF | TGTGCCAGCAGTATCGGACAGGCTGCAACCCTCCACTTT
TRBJ2-1 | - | - | TRBV19 | CASSEGQNNRNEQFF | TGTGCCAGTAGCGAAGGACAGAACAACCGCAATGAGCAGTTCTTC
TRBJ2-7 | TRBD1 | - | TRBV7-9 | CASTQFSGQGPTYEQYF | TGTGCCAGCACCCAATTTTCGGGACAGGGTCCCACCTACGAGCAGTACTTC
TRBJ2-3 | TRBD2 | - | TRBV3-1/TRBV3-2 | CASSHGLAGGPSTDTQYF | TGTGCCAGCAGCCACGGACTAGCGGGAGGGCCTAGCACAGATACGCAGTATTTT
TRBJ1-3 | TRBD1 | - | TRBV5-6 | CASSLDVARGRGNTIYF | TGTGCCAGCAGCTTGGACGTGGCCAGGGGGCGAGGAAACACCATATATTTT
TRBJ1-1 | - | - | TRBV23-1 | CASSHPLQVGKAFF | TGCGCCAGCAGTCACCCGCTACAGGTTGGTAAAGCTTTCTTT
TRBJ1-1 | - | - | TRBV19 | CASSRVAEAFF | TGTGCCAGTAGTCGGGTGGCTGAAGCTTTCTTT
TRBJ1-6 | TRBD1 | many | TRBV14 | CASTADRVGGLHF | TGTGCCAGCACCGCGGACAGGGTCGGAGGCCTCCACTTT
TRBJ2-3 | TRBD1 | - | TRBV30 | CAWNRDSPRGTQYF | TGTGCCTGGAACCGGGACAGCCCGAGGGGGACGCAGTATTTT
TRBJ1-2 | - | - | TRBV5-5 | CASSPGVGRDYGYTF | TGTGCCAGCAGCCCCGGCGTGGGGCGAGACTATGGCTACACCTTC
TRBJ1-2 | - | - | TRBV5-6 | CASSLYSKWASDGYTF | TGTGCCAGCAGCTTGTATTCTAAGTGGGCCTCGGATGGCTACACCTTC
TRBJ1-1 | - | - | TRBV29-1 | CSVVPTGFNTEAFF | TGCAGCGTCGTACCCACAGGATTTAACACTGAAGCTTTCTTT
TRBJ1-1 | - | - | TRBV27 | CASSPWTLLNTEAFF | TGTGCCAGCAGTCCCTGGACACTTTTGAACACTGAAGCTTTCTTT
TRBJ1-1 | - | - | TRBV7-6 | CASSLSEGTEAFF | TGTGCCAGCAGCTTGAGTGAGGGAACTGAAGCTTTCTTT
TRBJ1-5 | - | - | TRBV9 | CASSIGGGEGQPQHF | TGTGCCAGCAGTATCGGGGGAGGTGAGGGTCAGCCCCAGCATTTT
TRBJ2-7 | - | - | TRBV6-1 | CASSEAIIGPPGEQYF | TGTGCCAGCAGTGAAGCGATTATTGGTCCCCCCGGCGAGCAGTACTTC